A single sample is the source of the 13 T cell receptor beta chains below, sequenced in a study of T cell changes during pregnancy in multiple sclerosis (dated by TCRdb to the late 2010s). Library prep was done by the immunoSEQ multiplex PCR assay. Imported from immuneACCESS, the table was reduced by TCRdb to in-frame sequences with V and J called. These copies leave out some clones; in studies compared against another copy, an unresolved V gene accounts for under half, and the cause of the remainder is not known. The sample records roughly 80,000 clones, roughly 93% of which are singletons. Together, the top ten hold about 2.5% of the sample. This specimen consisted of peripheral blood, obtained in the second trimester of pregnancy. The receptors derive from a female donor with multiple sclerosis, enrolled in a pregnancy study.

The chain employs TRBV6-1 and TRBJ2-4; TRBD2 matches 7 bases. Germline V gene lookup returns CDR1 MNHNS and CDR2 SASEGT. J lost 7 bases, V lost 4 bases, and 10 bases had no gene match. CDR3 length: 15 amino acids. The CDR3 nucleotides read TGTGCCAGCAGTGTGGGAGGGGCTTCTGGCAACATTCAGTACTTC. Its protein is CASSVGGASGNIQYF.

This chain uses TRBV28 with TRBJ1-2; TRBD1 matches 9 bases. Per the germline V gene, CDR1 is MDHEN and CDR2 is SYDVKM. The CDR3 is made up of 13 amino acids. The J segment lost 2 bases and the V segment lost 7 bases, leaving 2 bases of the junction unmatched. CDR3 DNA: TGTGCCAGCACCGACAGGGGGAACTATGGCTACACCTTC. Translation gives CASTDRGNYGYTF.

V is TRBV10-2 and J is TRBJ2-5; 16 bases align to TRBD2. V was pared by 6 bases and J by 3 bases, with 7 bases of the junction left unmatched. CDR1 is WSHSY, CDR2 SAAADI, per germline. The CDR3 has 17 amino acids. CDR3 nucleotide sequence: TGCGCCAGCAGCCCTGGGGGACTAGCGGGGGGGAAAGAGACCCAGTACTTC. Its translation: CASSPGGLAGGKETQYF.

This clone is a singleton in its sample. The chain is built from TRBV7-9 and TRBJ2-5; unclear D gene. The V gene's germline CDR1 is SEHNR and CDR2 FQNEAQ (reference sequence). The V end was cut by 5 bases, the J end by 5 bases, with 6 bases between. The CDR3 is 11 residues long. CDR3 sequence (DNA): TGTGCCAGCAGCCCCAGGGAGACCCAGTACTTC. Translated, it gives CASSPRETQYF.

The chain recombines TRBV18 with TRBJ2-7, with 8 bases matching TRBD2. Germline CDR1 is KGHSH and CDR2 is LQKENI. The CDR3 sequence is 14 residues long. V shed 1 base and J 6 bases; nucleotides not matched to a gene: 5. CDR3 sequence (DNA): TGTGCCAGCTCACCACTTTCGGGGGGGCCCGAGCAGTACTTC. Protein sequence: CASSPLSGGPEQYF.

This chain joins TRBV7-9 and TRBJ1-5, with unresolved D. V was trimmed by 5 bases and J by 2 bases, leaving 10 bases between them. The CDR3 is 14 amino acids. Germline CDR1 SEHNR, CDR2 FQNEAQ (reference sequence). The CDR3 sequence is CASSPEGGNQPQHF. The CDR3 region has the DNA TGTGCCAGCAGCCCTGAAGGAGGCAATCAGCCCCAGCATTTT.

On this clone itself: This specimen includes other DNA sequences encoding the same CDR3. This rearrangement joins TRBV6-1 to TRBJ2-3; 13 bases align to TRBD2. Trimming removed 4 bases from V and 4 bases from J; junction bases left unmatched: 2. This CDR3 is built from 15 residues. Germline V gene sequence: CDR1 MNHNS, CDR2 SASEGT. Written as DNA, the CDR3 is TGTGCCAGCAGTGGTACTAGCGGGGGGGCAGATACGCAGTATTTT. This sequence encodes CASSGTSGGADTQYF.

Comments on this clone: Relative to the germline gene, one junction end is altered; a read error may explain this. The rearrangement uses TRBV6-5 and TRBJ1-2; possibly TRBD1 for D (6 bases). The CDR3 loop spans 15 amino acids. Per the germline V gene, CDR1 is MNHEY and CDR2 is SVGAGI. CDR3 sequence (DNA): TGTGCCAGCAGTGACTCTGGGGGCGTGTTCTTTGGCTACACCTTC. Amino acids: CASSDSGGVFFGYTF.

The chain carries TRBV19 and TRBJ1-5; D unresolved. Germline loops: CDR1 LNHDA, CDR2 SQIVND (reference sequence). V shed 10 bases and J shed 3 bases, with 16 bases lying between them. The CDR3 length is 14 residues. In DNA, the CDR3 is TGTGCCACCAGTTTATACCGGGACAATCAGCCCCAGCATTTT. As protein: CATSLYRDNQPQHF.

The gene calls are TRBV7-2 and TRBJ2-7; 9 bases align to TRBD2. V was clipped by 1 base and J by 7 bases; unmatched bases: 8. Germline V lookup: CDR1 SGHTA, CDR2 FQGNSA. The CDR3 consists of 15 residues. CDR3: CASSLEAAGGREQYF. Here the CDR3 DNA reads TGTGCCAGCAGCTTAGAAGCGGCGGGAGGGCGGGAGCAGTACTTC. The full variable domain, with the rest looked up from reference TRBV7-2 and TRBJ2-7, is GAGVSQSPSNKVTEKGKDVELRCDPISGHTALYWYRQSLGQGLEFLIYFQGNSAPDKSGLPSDRFSAERTGGSVSTLTIQRTQQEDSAVYLCASSLEAAGGREQYFGPGTRLTVT.

This clone has a handful of counts. The V and J genes are TRBV27 and TRBJ2-4, with D possibly TRBD1 on 6 matching bases. CDR1 and CDR2 from the germline V gene are MNHEY and SMNVEV (reference sequence). Trimming cost V 5 bases and J 6 bases, with 14 bases left between them. The CDR3 sequence is 14 residues long. The CDR3 DNA is TGTGCCAGCAGTGTCCAGGGGTCAGGAAACATTCAGTACTTC. Translated: CASSVQGSGNIQYF.

This clone was counted once. The chain uses TRBV9 and TRBJ2-7; 7 bases agree with TRBD2. The V and J ends lost 3 bases and 1 base, in that order; junction bases with no gene match: 1. The CDR3 is made up of 13 amino acids. The germline V gene encodes CDR1 SGDLS and CDR2 YYNGEE. The CDR3 spells CASSGGGSYEQYF. The CDR3 DNA sequence: TGTGCCAGCAGCGGGGGGGGGTCCTACGAGCAGTACTTC.

The rearrangement uses TRBV6-7 and TRBJ1-6; 7 nucleotides match TRBD1. TRBV6-7 is reported as an ORF; its role is uncertain. This CDR3 contains 19 residues. The V segment lost 7 bases and the J segment 7 bases; nucleotides outside the gene matches: 22. The CDR3 bases are TGTGCCAGCATTTCTGAAGAGAGAGACAGGGTCCTCGGAAATTCACCCCTCCACTTT. It yields the protein CASISEERDRVLGNSPLHF.